A single sample is the source of the 22 T cell receptor beta chains below, sequenced in a study of cytomegalovirus exposure and HLA in healthy donors (dated 2017 in TCRdb). Libraries were built with the immunoSEQ multiplex PCR assay. A mixture of 60 forward primers for TCR Vbeta segments and 13 reverse primers for TCR Jbeta segments was used in the multiplex PCR. TCRdb took over this immuneACCESS table, retaining in-frame rearrangements with V and J assigned. Such tables are incomplete; in checked studies, under half of the missing clones stem from an unresolved V gene, and the remainder is unexplained. The sample has about 67,000 clones on record, just under 80% of them singletons. The top ten hold about 9.6% of the sample. The sequenced sample was PBMCs. The receptor source for this set is a man aged 35 to 55 in good health and CMV-seronegative.

V is TRBV7-9 and J is TRBJ2-2, with 9 bases matching TRBD1. Per germline, CDR1 SEHNR and CDR2 FQNEAQ (reference sequence). The CDR3 length is 13 residues. The J segment lost 7 bases and the V segment lost 7 bases, leaving 4 bases of the junction unmatched. The CDR3 region is CASNGQGIGELFF. The CDR3 region has the DNA TGTGCCAGCAATGGACAGGGGATCGGGGAGCTGTTTTTT. The complete variable domain, with remaining parts taken from reference TRBV7-9 and TRBJ2-2, reads DTGVSQNPRHKITKRGQNVTFRCDPISEHNRLYWYRQTLGQGPEFLTYFQNEAQLEKSRLLSDRFSAERPKGSFSTLEIQRTEQGDSAMYLCASNGQGIGELFFGEGSRLTVL.

The chain joins TRBV9 to TRBJ2-3; tentative D call: TRBD1 (5 bases). This CDR3 is built from 15 residues. From germline, CDR1 is SGDLS and CDR2 YYNGEE. Trimming took 0 bases from V and 5 from J, leaving 13 bases between them. The CDR3 DNA sequence: TGTGCCAGCAGCGTAGAAGGGGCCAAGGGAGATACGCAGTATTTT. Residues: CASSVEGAKGDTQYF.

This chain connects TRBV10-2 to TRBJ1-1, with D possibly matching TRBD1 (5 bases). Trimming shortened V by 6 bases and J by 3 bases, and 14 bases separated the two germline ends. CDR3 length: 14 amino acids. Germline CDR1 is WSHSY and CDR2 is SAAADI. As DNA, the CDR3 is TGCGCCAGCAGGTCAGGGAGGGGAGACACTGAAGCTTTCTTT. Residues: CASRSGRGDTEAFF.

The chain employs TRBV14 and TRBJ1-1; D gene ambiguous. The CDR3 totals 13 residues. In germline, CDR1 is SGHDN, CDR2 FVKESK. The V gene lost 0 bases and the J gene lost 3 bases, with 5 bases spanning the gap. CDR3 DNA: TGTGCCAGCAGCCAAGATGGCTACACTGAAGCTTTCTTT. Its translation: CASSQDGYTEAFF.

The chain employs TRBV2 and TRBJ2-1; 9 positions agree with TRBD1. Trimming took 7 bases from V and 10 from J; bases not matched to a gene: 8. The germline CDR1 and CDR2 sequences are SNHLY and FYNNEI. The CDR3 contains 13 residues. The CDR3 sequence is CASMAGTGIEQFF. DNA of the CDR3: TGTGCCAGCATGGCCGGGACAGGGATCGAGCAGTTCTTC.

The chain links TRBV5-1 to TRBJ2-5, with a weak D call TRBD2 (5 bases). V lost 3 bases and J lost 5, with 8 bases in between. The CDR3 spans 12 residues. CDR1 SGHRS and CDR2 YFSETQ come from the germline V gene. CDR3 sequence reads: CASSSGKETQYF. As DNA, the CDR3 is TGCGCCAGCAGCTCGGGGAAGGAGACCCAGTACTTC.

This clone turned up a few times. V usage is TRBV6-6 and J usage is TRBJ1-2; the D gene is possibly TRBD1 (5 bases). V shed 3 bases and J shed 0 bases, with 14 bases lying between them. In germline, CDR1 is MNHNY, CDR2 SVGAGI (reference sequence). The CDR3 is 16 amino acids. The CDR3 loop is CASSYTIKGPNYGYTF. The CDR3 DNA reads TGTGCCAGCAGTTATACCATCAAGGGGCCTAACTATGGCTACACCTTC.

V and J are TRBV7-2 and TRBJ2-3; 7 positions agree with TRBD1. The CDR3 has 16 residues. V shed 5 bases, J shed 2 bases, and the junction held 10 bases outside the gene matches. Germline V lookup: CDR1 SGHTA, CDR2 FQGNSA. DNA for the CDR3: TGTGCCAGCAGCCAGATGGGACAGACCCCCACAGATACGCAGTATTTT. This codes for CASSQMGQTPTDTQYF.

The chain combines TRBV23-1 with TRBJ2-7; possible D gene TRBD2, 6 bases. TRBV23-1 is an open reading frame whose function is uncertain. The germline V and J ends were trimmed by 0 bases and 2 bases, with 11 bases remaining between them. This CDR3 has 15 residues. CDR3 loop: CASSQSGRLAYEQYF. CDR3 nucleotides: TGCGCCAGCAGTCAATCGGGGAGACTAGCCTACGAGCAGTACTTC.

The genes are TRBV27 and TRBJ2-5; 10 bases align to TRBD2. The V and J ends lost 0 bases and 5 bases, in that order; junction bases with no gene match: 9. The germline CDR1 and CDR2 sequences are MNHEY and SMNVEV (reference sequence). The CDR3 totals 17 residues. The CDR3: CASSLSPSGTSVETQYF. CDR3 nucleotides: TGTGCCAGCAGTTTATCACCTTCCGGGACTAGCGTCGAGACCCAGTACTTC.

The chain couples TRBV2 to TRBJ2-2, with 9 bases aligning to TRBD1. Germline values: CDR1 SNHLY, CDR2 FYNNEI. Trimming removed 6 bases from V and 6 bases from J; junction bases left unmatched: 5. The CDR3 contains 14 residues. The CDR3 region has the DNA TGTGCCAGCAGGTTCACAGGGGGCCCCGGGGAGCTGTTTTTT. Translating it yields CASRFTGGPGELFF.

V and J are TRBV7-2 and TRBJ2-1; D may be TRBD2 (6 bases). This CDR3 has 13 residues. Per the germline V gene, CDR1 is SGHTA and CDR2 is FQGNSA. V was cut by 6 bases and J by 7 bases, with 13 bases left in between. The CDR3 is CASSSPGVNEQFF. CDR3 DNA: TGTGCCAGCAGTTCCCCGGGAGTGAATGAGCAGTTCTTC.

The rearrangement joins TRBV7-9 to TRBJ2-1; 8 bases map to TRBD1. CDR3 length: 16 residues. From germline, CDR1 is SEHNR and CDR2 FQNEAQ (reference sequence). V shed 8 bases and J 4 bases; nucleotides not matched to a gene: 13. CDR3 residues: CASPIGTGGSYNEQFF. The CDR3 coding sequence is TGTGCCAGCCCCATAGGAACAGGGGGTTCTTACAATGAGCAGTTCTTC.

This chain connects TRBV11-2 to TRBJ1-3; 8 bases agree with TRBD1. Trimming at V came to 6 bases and at J to 7 bases, leaving 5 bases not matched to a gene. This CDR3 has 13 amino acids. Per germline, CDR1 SGHAT and CDR2 FQNNGV. DNA of the CDR3: TGTGCCAGCAGGCCTGACAGGGGTAACACCATATATTTT. Its protein product is CASRPDRGNTIYF. Full variable domain (outside the CDR3, taken from reference TRBV11-2 and TRBJ1-3): EAGVAQSPRYKIIEKRQSVAFWCNPISGHATLYWYQQILGQGPKLLIQFQNNGVVDDSQLPKDRFSAERLKGVDSTLKIQPAKLEDSAVYLCASRPDRGNTIYFGEGSWLTVV.

The rearrangement links TRBV5-1 to TRBJ2-6; D perhaps matches TRBD1 (6 bases). Trimming removed 2 bases from V and 3 bases from J, with 12 bases in between. Germline V CDR1 and CDR2: SGHRS, YFSETQ. This CDR3 is built from 16 residues. Written as DNA, the CDR3 is TGCGCCAGCAGCTTTAGACAGGACCTTGGGGCCAACGTCCTGACTTTC. It encodes CASSFRQDLGANVLTF.

This clone was detected once. The rearrangement uses TRBV21-1 and TRBJ2-7; the table assigns TRBD1, which was not confirmed against the DNA. TRBV21-1 counts as a pseudogene. This CDR3 is 13 amino acids long. The CDR3 here is CASRKTGSYEQYF. CDR3 coding DNA: TGTGCCAGCAGGAAGACAGGGAGCTACGAGCAGTACTTC.

In this sample, this clone turned up a few times. The chain joins TRBV18 to TRBJ1-2; the D gene is possibly TRBD1 (5 bases). The germline V gene has CDR1 KGHSH and CDR2 LQKENI. This CDR3 spans 17 amino acids. With 3 bases removed from V and 8 bases from J, the gap between germline ends came to 25 bases. CDR3 region: CASSPDGSRGGETGYTF. DNA of the CDR3: TGTGCCAGCTCACCCGATGGTTCAAGGGGAGGGGAGACGGGCTACACCTTC.

The chain uses TRBV4-1 and TRBJ2-5; TRBD2 agrees at 13 bases. The J call may be wrong; the DNA end is better matched by TRBJ2-7. Germline V CDR1 and CDR2: MGHRA, YSYEKL. The CDR3 is made up of 17 amino acids. The CDR3 loop is CASSQIFGLAGVHEQYF. The DNA of the CDR3 is TGCGCCAGCAGCCAGATCTTCGGACTAGCGGGGGTGCACGAGCAGTACTTC.

This clone occurred many times. The rearrangement uses TRBV21-1 and TRBJ2-7; the D call of TRBD1 is as the table states it, not checked on the DNA. TRBV21-1 is given as a pseudogene. The CDR3 has 16 amino acids. CDR3 residues: CASSKVRDRGLEEQYF. DNA for the CDR3: TGTGCCAGCAGCAAGGTCCGGGACAGGGGCCTCGAGGAGCAGTACTTC.

The chain recombines TRBV4-2 with TRBJ2-5; the match to TRBD2 covers 9 bases. After removal of 2 bases from V and 5 bases from J, the junction contained 9 bases not matched to a gene. This CDR3 has 16 amino acids. Germline CDR1 reads LGHNA; CDR2 reads YNFKEQ. The chain's CDR3 is CASSQPRAGGGETQYF. In DNA, the CDR3 is TGTGCCAGCAGCCAACCACGGGCGGGAGGGGGGGAGACCCAGTACTTC.

V gene TRBV28 combines with J gene TRBJ1-2; TRBD1 matches at 7 bases. CDR1 and CDR2 (germline): MDHEN, SYDVKM. J lost 3 bases, V lost 7 bases, and 8 bases had no gene match. This CDR3 has 14 amino acids. The CDR3 spells CASKWDRLYYGYTF. CDR3 nucleotide sequence: TGTGCCAGCAAATGGGACAGACTATACTATGGCTACACCTTC.

This clone was found once. The chain is built from TRBV28 and TRBJ1-2; D possibly corresponds to TRBD1 (5 bases). V was pared by 2 bases and J by 4 bases, with 11 bases between. CDR1 is MDHEN, CDR2 SYDVKM, per germline. CDR3 length: 14 amino acids. The CDR3: CASSLVGTFYGYTF. CDR3 sequence (DNA): TGTGCCAGCAGTTTAGTTGGGACTTTCTATGGCTACACCTTC.